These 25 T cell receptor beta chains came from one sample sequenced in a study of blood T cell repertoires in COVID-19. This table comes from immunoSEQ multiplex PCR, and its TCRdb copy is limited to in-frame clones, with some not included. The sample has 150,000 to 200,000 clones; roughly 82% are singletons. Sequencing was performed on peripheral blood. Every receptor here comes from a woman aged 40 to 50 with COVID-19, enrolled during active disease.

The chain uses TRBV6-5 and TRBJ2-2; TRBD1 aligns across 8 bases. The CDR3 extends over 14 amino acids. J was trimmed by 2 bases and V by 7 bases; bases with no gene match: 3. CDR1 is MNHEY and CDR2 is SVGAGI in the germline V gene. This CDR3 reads CASTGGRNTGELFF. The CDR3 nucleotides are TGTGCCAGCACAGGGGGCCGTAACACCGGGGAGCTGTTTTTT.

In nucleotides, the CDR3 is TGTGCCAGTAGTTTAGCGGGAGCCCCCTACGAGCAGTACTTC. It translates to CASSLAGAPYEQYF. This chain uses TRBV19 with TRBJ2-7; TRBD2 matches at 9 bases. CDR1 and CDR2 (germline): LNHDA, SQIVND (reference sequence). The CDR3 consists of 14 residues. Trimming took 5 bases from V and 2 from J; bases not matched to a gene: 4.

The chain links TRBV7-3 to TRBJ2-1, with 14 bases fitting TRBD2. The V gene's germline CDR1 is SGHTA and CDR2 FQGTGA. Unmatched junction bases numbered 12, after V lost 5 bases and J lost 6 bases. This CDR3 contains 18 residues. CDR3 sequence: CASSLATSGRGGGNEQFF. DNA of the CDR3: TGTGCCAGCAGCCTCGCGACTAGCGGGAGGGGTGGGGGCAATGAGCAGTTCTTC.

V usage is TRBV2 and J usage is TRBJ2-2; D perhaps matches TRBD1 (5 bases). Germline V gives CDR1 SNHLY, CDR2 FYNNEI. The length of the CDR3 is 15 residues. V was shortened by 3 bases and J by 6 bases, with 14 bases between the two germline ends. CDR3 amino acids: CASSEFSRVPGELFF. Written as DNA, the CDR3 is TGTGCCAGCAGTGAGTTCTCCAGGGTTCCCGGGGAGCTGTTTTTT.

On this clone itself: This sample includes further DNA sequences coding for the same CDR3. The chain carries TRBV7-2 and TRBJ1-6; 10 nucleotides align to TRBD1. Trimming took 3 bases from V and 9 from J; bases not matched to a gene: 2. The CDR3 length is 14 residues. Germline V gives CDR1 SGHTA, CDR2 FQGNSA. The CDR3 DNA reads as TGTGCCAGCAGCTTCCGGACAGGGGGTTCACCCCTCCACTTT. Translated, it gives CASSFRTGGSPLHF.

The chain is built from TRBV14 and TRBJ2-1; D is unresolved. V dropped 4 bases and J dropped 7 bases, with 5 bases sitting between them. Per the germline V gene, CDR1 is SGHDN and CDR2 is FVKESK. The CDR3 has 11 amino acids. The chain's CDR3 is CASSLRNEQFF. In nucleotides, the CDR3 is TGTGCCAGCAGCCTCCGTAATGAGCAGTTCTTC.

CDR3 region: CASSLESGRETQYF. CDR3 coding DNA: TGTGCCAGCAGCTTAGAGAGTGGTCGGGAGACCCAGTACTTC. The V and J genes are TRBV7-9 and TRBJ2-5; D unresolved. CDR3 size: 14 residues. Between the trimmed V and J ends, which lost 1 base and 5 bases, there was a span of 11 bases. The germline V gene has CDR1 SEHNR and CDR2 FQNEAQ (reference sequence).

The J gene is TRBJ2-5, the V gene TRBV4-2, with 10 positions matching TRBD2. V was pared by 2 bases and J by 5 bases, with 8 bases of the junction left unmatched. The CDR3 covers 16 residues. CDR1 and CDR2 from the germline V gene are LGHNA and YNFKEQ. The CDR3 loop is CASSQSSGSVTETQYF. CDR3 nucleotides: TGTGCCAGCAGCCAATCTAGCGGGAGCGTCACGGAGACCCAGTACTTC.

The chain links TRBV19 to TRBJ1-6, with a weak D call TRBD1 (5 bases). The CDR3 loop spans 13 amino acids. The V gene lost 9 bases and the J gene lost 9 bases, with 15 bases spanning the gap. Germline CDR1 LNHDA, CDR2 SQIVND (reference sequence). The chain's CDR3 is CASCLAGVSPLHF. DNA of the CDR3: TGTGCCAGCTGCCTAGCGGGGGTTTCACCCCTCCACTTT.

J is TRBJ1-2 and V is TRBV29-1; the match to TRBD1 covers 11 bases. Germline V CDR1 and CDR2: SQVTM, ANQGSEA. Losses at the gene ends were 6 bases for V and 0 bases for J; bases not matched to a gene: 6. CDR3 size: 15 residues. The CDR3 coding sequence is TGCAGCGTCCAGGGACAGGGGGTTCCTAACTATGGCTACACCTTC. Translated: CSVQGQGVPNYGYTF.

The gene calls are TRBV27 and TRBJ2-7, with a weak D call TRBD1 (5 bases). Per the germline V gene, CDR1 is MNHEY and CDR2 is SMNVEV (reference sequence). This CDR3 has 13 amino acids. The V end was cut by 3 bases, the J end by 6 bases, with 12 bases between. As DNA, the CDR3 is TGTGCCAGCAGTTTTAGTTCAGGGTCCGAGCAGTACTTC. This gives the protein CASSFSSGSEQYF.

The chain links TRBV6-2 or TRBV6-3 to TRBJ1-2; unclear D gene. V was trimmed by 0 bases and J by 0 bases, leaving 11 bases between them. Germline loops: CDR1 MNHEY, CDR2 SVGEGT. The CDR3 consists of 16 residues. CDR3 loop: CASSYSRVRSNYGYTF. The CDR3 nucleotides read TGTGCCAGCAGTTACTCGAGGGTCAGATCTAACTATGGCTACACCTTC.

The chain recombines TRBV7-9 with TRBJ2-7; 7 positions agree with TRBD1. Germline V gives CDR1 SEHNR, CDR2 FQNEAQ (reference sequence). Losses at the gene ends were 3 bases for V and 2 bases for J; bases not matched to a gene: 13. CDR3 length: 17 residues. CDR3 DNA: TGTGCCAGCAGCTTTGTTCCCACCGGGACAGCCACCTACGAGCAGTACTTC. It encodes CASSFVPTGTATYEQYF.

The CDR3 is CASGDWGLAGGYEQYF. CDR3 nucleotides: TGTGCCAGCGGGGATTGGGGTCTAGCGGGAGGGTACGAGCAGTACTTC. The chain carries TRBV28 and TRBJ2-7; 12 nucleotides line up with TRBD2. The junction had 12 bases not matched to a gene; V was cut back by 8 bases and J by 4 bases. The length of the CDR3 is 16 residues. Looked up from germline, CDR1 is MDHEN and CDR2 is SYDVKM.

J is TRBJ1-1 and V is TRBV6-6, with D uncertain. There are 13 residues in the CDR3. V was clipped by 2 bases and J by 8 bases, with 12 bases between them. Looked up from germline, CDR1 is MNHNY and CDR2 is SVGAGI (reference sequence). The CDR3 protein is CASSYGRVGEAFF. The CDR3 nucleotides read TGTGCCAGCAGTTACGGTCGGGTCGGGGAAGCTTTCTTT.

Written as DNA, the CDR3 is TGTGCCAGCAGCCAAGGTATGTCTGCCTACAATGAGCAGTTCTTC. It translates to CASSQGMSAYNEQFF. The chain employs TRBV4-2 and TRBJ2-1; D remains unclear. Trimming cost V 1 base and J 2 bases, with 9 bases left between them. Germline CDR1 reads LGHNA; CDR2 reads YNFKEQ. The CDR3 length is 15 residues.

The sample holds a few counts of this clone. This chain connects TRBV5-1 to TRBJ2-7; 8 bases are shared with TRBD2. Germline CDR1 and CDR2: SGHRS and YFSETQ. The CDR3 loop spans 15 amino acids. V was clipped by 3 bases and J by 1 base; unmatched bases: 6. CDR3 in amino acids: CASSSRGGESYEQYF. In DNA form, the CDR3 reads TGCGCCAGCAGCTCCCGGGGGGGAGAGTCCTACGAGCAGTACTTC.

The CDR3 reads CASSFLDPSEEETQYF. CDR3 sequence (DNA): TGTGCCAGCAGCTTCCTAGATCCGTCGGAGGAAGAGACCCAGTACTTC. The rearrangement uses TRBV5-5 and TRBJ2-5, with D tentatively TRBD2 (5 bases). Germline V gene lookup returns CDR1 SGHKS and CDR2 YYEKEE (reference sequence). With 2 bases removed from V and 3 bases from J, the gap between germline ends came to 17 bases. The CDR3 runs 16 residues.

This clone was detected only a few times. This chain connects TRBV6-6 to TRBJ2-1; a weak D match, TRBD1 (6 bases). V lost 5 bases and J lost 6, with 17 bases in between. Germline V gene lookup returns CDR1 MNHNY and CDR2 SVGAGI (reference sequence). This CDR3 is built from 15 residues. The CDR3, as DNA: TGTGCCAGCAGTCCCCTCGGACAGATAAGCAATGAGCAGTTCTTC. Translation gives CASSPLGQISNEQFF.

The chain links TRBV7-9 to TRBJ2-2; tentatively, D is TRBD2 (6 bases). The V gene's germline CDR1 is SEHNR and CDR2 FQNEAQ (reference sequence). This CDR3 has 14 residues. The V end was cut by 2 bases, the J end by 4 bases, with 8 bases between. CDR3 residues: CASSLLASTGELFF. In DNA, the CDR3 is TGTGCCAGCAGCTTACTAGCGTCCACCGGGGAGCTGTTTTTT.

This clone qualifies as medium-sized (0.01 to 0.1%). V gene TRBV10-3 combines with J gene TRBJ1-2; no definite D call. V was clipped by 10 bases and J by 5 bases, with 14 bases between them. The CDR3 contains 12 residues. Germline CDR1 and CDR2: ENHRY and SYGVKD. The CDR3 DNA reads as TGTGCCACCAGAGTCGGGGAGTATGGCTACACCTTC. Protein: CATRVGEYGYTF.

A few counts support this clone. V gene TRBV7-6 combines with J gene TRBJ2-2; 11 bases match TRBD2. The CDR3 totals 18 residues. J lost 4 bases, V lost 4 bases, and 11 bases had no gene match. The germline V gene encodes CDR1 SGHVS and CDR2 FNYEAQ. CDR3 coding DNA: TGTGCCAGCAGCTCCCCTCGGCTAGCGGGGGGCGGCACCGGGGAGCTGTTTTTT. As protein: CASSSPRLAGGGTGELFF.

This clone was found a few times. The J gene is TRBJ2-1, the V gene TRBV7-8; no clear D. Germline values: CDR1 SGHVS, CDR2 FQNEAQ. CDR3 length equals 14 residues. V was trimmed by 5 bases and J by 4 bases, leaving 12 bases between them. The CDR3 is CASSLLIVYNEQFF. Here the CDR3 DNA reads TGTGCCAGCAGCCTACTAATCGTTTACAATGAGCAGTTCTTC.

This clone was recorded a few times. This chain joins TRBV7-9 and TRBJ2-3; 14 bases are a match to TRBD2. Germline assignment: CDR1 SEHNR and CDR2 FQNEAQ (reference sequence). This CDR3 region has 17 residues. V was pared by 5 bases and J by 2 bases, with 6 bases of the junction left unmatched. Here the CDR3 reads CASSGTSGRGPTDTQYF. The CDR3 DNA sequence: TGTGCCAGCAGCGGGACTAGCGGGAGAGGTCCCACAGATACGCAGTATTTT.

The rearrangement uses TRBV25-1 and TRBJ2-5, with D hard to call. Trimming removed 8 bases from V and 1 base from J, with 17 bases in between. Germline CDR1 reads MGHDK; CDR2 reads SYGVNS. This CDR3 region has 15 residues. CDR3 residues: CASQKNGAIQETQYF. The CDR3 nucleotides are TGTGCCAGCCAAAAAAACGGAGCGATCCAAGAGACCCAGTACTTC.